This TCR beta chain was observed in a study of shared clonotypes between healthy human individuals (dated by TCRdb to 2020 to 2021). Study-wide context: A couple of women and a few men aged 18 to 49 years were included in the cohort. Blood TCR repertoires of a handful of healthy adults were deeply sequenced to estimate repertoire size and the extent of clonotype sharing between individuals. Libraries were prepared and TCR repertoires were sequenced by different laboratories using diverse techniques, in order to increase sequencing depth and limit assay-specific biases. Leukapheresis yielded between about 0.85 and 9.5 billion PBMCs per donor. What the study reported, not specific to this receptor: Sampling was limited to blood, and TCR repertoires in tissue likely differ from TCR repertoires in blood. Pairwise subsampling led to the expectation that sequencing depth would affect the degree of clonotype sharing among donors. Because the study included only a small number of donors, the genetic and exposure-history diversity represented was limited.

Notes on this clone: No antigen is known for it. Base-call qualities are not available, and no considerably larger clone is one nucleotide away.

The donors were healthy, HIV-negative adults who had no recently reported acute infections or vaccinations. Every donor was a Caucasian adult residing in Nashville, Tennessee, USA. In the unsorted samples, roughly 90 million PBMCs were counted, and genomic DNA was extracted using the QIAamp DNA Blood Mini kit. Blood was collected by leukapheresis, and PBMCs were isolated by Ficoll-Histopaque density gradient centrifugation and then cryopreserved in liquid nitrogen vapor phase. Using the deep immunoSEQ assay, TCR CDR3 regions were amplified from genomic DNA by multiplex PCR. Extracted genomic DNA from each cell subset was distributed evenly across all wells of several immunoSEQ 96-well plates, and each plate was treated as a replicate. For unsorted PBMC, about 300 ng of genomic DNA, equivalent to about 30,000 T cell genomes, went into each replicate PCR. Ten immunoSEQ deep assay plates were used to sequence unsorted PBMC genomic DNA. The purified libraries were quantified using a Qubit 3.0 fluorometer, sized with a Bioanalyzer 2100, and then quantified again using the KAPA Library Quantification kit. Every immunoSEQ 96-well plate was sequenced on a separate single-read 150-cycle Illumina NextSeq 550 flow cell. From the authors' description of their analysis: Because only junctional sequences without quality scores were contained in the immunoSEQ output, filtering matching that applied to full-length reads could not be performed. To assign V/J genes and CDR3, sequences were annotated using PyIR, a Python wrapper for IgBLAST v1.9, with IMGT germline references. Any read was removed if the V/J assignment was weak (E-value above 1e-6), the CDR3 was missing, or the read contained stop codons, out-of-frame junctions, or ambiguous translated residues. V3J clonotypes were defined by identical inferred V gene, J gene, and CDR3 amino acid sequence. The percentage overlap between two repertoires was calculated by dividing the number of shared unique clonotypes by the size of the smaller repertoire. Repertoire richness was assessed with RTK rarefaction, the Chao1 estimator, and Recon v2.1 estimates of unobserved clonotypes. TCRdb stores this immuneACCESS table with in-frame sequences only. Part of the clones is absent; in the studies checked, under half of the shortfall reflects unresolved V genes, and no reason is known for the rest. The V and J calls and the clone size are those of that table, but D and trimming were determined from the DNA. This sample lists around 530,000 clones; around three quarters were detected once. The ten biggest clones cover more than 10% of the sample.

The CDR3 runs 12 residues from the cysteine to the phenylalanine. This entry keeps only the CDR3 DNA: 36 bases, framed from base 1. V loses 4 bases at its end and J loses 8 bases; junction bases beyond the gene matches: 3. In the germline V gene, CDR1 corresponds to SGHVS and CDR2 to FNYEAQ. The receptor chain draws on TRBV7-6 and TRBJ1-2; TRBD1 fits 8 bases in the junction. What was sequenced was PBMCs. The receptor comes from a woman aged 40 to 49 in good health. Some clones in this sample may be carry-over from other donors' samples. The DNA sequence is as follows: TGTGCCAGCAGCTCGACAGGGGAAGGCTACACCTTC. Translated, this is CASSSTGEGYTF.